Below, one T cell receptor beta chain is given with its context. This clonotype has only a few counts. Its target antigen remains unknown. No much larger clone is present one base from it, and per-base qualities are unavailable. Trimming takes 2 bases off V and 7 bases off J; junction bases not matched to a gene: 13. CDR1 SGHTA and CDR2 FQGNSA are derived from the germline V gene. Measured from the cysteine to the phenylalanine, the CDR3 is 16 residues long. Only the CDR3 part of the read is kept: 48 bases, read in frame from the first base. This record comes from a study of response to subunit inactivated influenza vaccine (dated by TCRdb to the late 2010s). About the study as a whole: To follow how T cells responded to a trivalent subunit inactivated influenza vaccine, the researchers relied on deep quantitative profiling of the T cell receptor repertoire.

The method behind the library was RT-PCR. The instrument was an Illumina HiSeq 2500. TCRdb reworked the public reads: Q25 trimming with fastp, MiXCR clone assembly, productive beta chains retained. Entries are consolidated by CDR3 protein sequence, retaining the most common genes and DNA. In all, the sample holds over 400,000 distinct CDR3 sequences, and approximately 12% of those were seen once. The ten largest clones capture 13% of the sample. This specimen's time point label, interpreted: 45 to 55 days after influenza vaccine administration. Study-wide findings and limitations: It was suggested by the authors that each seasonal influenza vaccination may recruit only a limited number of new T cells.

This chain joins TRBV7-2 to TRBJ2-7; 8 of the junction bases match TRBD2. This TCR came from a man in his forties or fifties who received an inactivated influenza vaccine. Donor details come from another sample of the same person, matched by shared clones. The starting material was PBMCs from blood, obtained about 6 weeks after vaccination. In nucleotides, the sequence is TGTGCCAGCAGCTTAACGGCTAGCGGGCTGGGGGGGGAGCAGTACTTC. This encodes CASSLTASGLGGEQYF.